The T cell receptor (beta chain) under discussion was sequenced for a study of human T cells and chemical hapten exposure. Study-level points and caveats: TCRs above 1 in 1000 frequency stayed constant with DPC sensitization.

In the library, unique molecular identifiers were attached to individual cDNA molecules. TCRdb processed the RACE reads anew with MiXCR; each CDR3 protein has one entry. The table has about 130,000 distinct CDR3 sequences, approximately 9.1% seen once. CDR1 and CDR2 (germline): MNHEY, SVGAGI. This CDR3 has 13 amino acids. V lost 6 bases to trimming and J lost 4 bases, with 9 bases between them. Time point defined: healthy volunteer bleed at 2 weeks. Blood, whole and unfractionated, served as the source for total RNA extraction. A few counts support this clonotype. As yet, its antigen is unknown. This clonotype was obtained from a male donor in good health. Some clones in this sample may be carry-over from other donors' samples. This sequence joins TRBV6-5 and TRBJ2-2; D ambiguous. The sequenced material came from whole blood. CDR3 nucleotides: TGTGCCAGCAGCAACCCGGGCACCGGGGAGCTGTTTTTT. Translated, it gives CASSNPGTGELFF.